Presented here are 16 T cell receptor beta chains from one specimen sequenced in a study of blood T cell repertoires in COVID-19. Clones were read by immunoSEQ multiplex PCR, and TCRdb kept only the in-frame ones, dropping some. The sample has roughly 120,000 clones; nearly 90% are singletons. Sequences were obtained from peripheral blood. These receptors were collected from a woman in her seventies who had recovered from COVID-19.

The CDR3 DNA is TGTGCCAGCACCTCAAGTAAGCCAGGGACGAACACCGGGGAGCTGTTTTTT. Amino acid sequence: CASTSSKPGTNTGELFF. V gene TRBV21-1 combines with J gene TRBJ2-2; the D call TRBD1 from the table was never checked on the DNA. TRBV21-1 is a documented pseudogene. The CDR3 runs to 17 residues.

The chain recombines TRBV6-6 with TRBJ1-1, with 7 positions matching TRBD1. CDR1 and CDR2 from the germline V gene are MNHNY and SVGAGI (reference sequence). The CDR3 is 14 amino acids. Trimming at V came to 6 bases and at J to 3 bases, leaving 7 bases not matched to a gene. CDR3 amino acids: CASSVRGGDTEAFF. The DNA of the CDR3 is TGTGCCAGCAGCGTCCGAGGGGGCGACACTGAAGCTTTCTTT.

This clone was counted a few times. This chain joins TRBV11-2 and TRBJ2-7; the D gene is possibly TRBD2 (6 bases). CDR1 is SGHAT and CDR2 is FQNNGV in the germline V gene. The V gene lost 4 bases and the J gene lost 2 bases, with 24 bases spanning the gap. CDR3 length equals 18 residues. The chain's CDR3 is CASSSIPRHAGPTYEQYF. The CDR3 region has the DNA TGTGCCAGCAGCTCGATACCCCGTCATGCGGGGCCGACCTACGAGCAGTACTTC. The full variable domain, rest sourced from reference TRBV11-2 and TRBJ2-7, is EAGVAQSPRYKIIEKRQSVAFWCNPISGHATLYWYQQILGQGPKLLIQFQNNGVVDDSQLPKDRFSAERLKGVDSTLKIQPAKLEDSAVYLCASSSIPRHAGPTYEQYFGPGTRLTVT.

This chain joins TRBV28 and TRBJ2-3; 7 nucleotides agree with TRBD1. With V trimmed by 5 bases and J by 2 bases, 16 bases remained unmatched. CDR3 size: 18 residues. Germline CDR1 MDHEN, CDR2 SYDVKM. CDR3 nucleotides: TGTGCCAGCAGTCATTCCCGACCGGGACAGACTCTCACAGATACGCAGTATTTT. It is translated as CASSHSRPGQTLTDTQYF.

J is TRBJ2-3 and V is TRBV2; TRBD2 matches 12 bases. J lost 3 bases, V lost 9 bases, and 1 base had no gene match. Germline values: CDR1 SNHLY, CDR2 FYNNEI. The CDR3 is 13 amino acids. The CDR3 nucleotides are TGTGCCAGGACTAGCGGGAGTACAGATACGCAGTATTTT. Amino acid sequence: CARTSGSTDTQYF.

The rearrangement links TRBV27 to TRBJ2-1; TRBD1 might be the D (5 bases). The CDR3 spans 13 residues. Trimming removed 5 bases from V and 3 bases from J, with 8 bases in between. Looked up from germline, CDR1 is MNHEY and CDR2 is SMNVEV (reference sequence). CDR3: CASSRQGYNEQFF. CDR3 DNA: TGTGCCAGCAGTAGGCAGGGCTACAATGAGCAGTTCTTC.

The genes are TRBV7-2 and TRBJ2-7, with a tentative D call TRBD1 (5 bases). Germline CDR1 SGHTA, CDR2 FQGNSA. V was pared by 5 bases and J by 7 bases, with 15 bases between. The CDR3 length is 13 residues. The chain's CDR3 is CASSPGRVVEQYF. CDR3 sequence (DNA): TGTGCCAGCAGCCCAGGCAGGGTCGTGGAGCAGTACTTC.

This clone has a single count. The rearrangement joins TRBV7-9 to TRBJ2-1; 10 bases map to TRBD1. CDR3 size: 18 residues. Germline V lookup: CDR1 SEHNR, CDR2 FQNEAQ (reference sequence). V shed 2 bases and J 8 bases; nucleotides not matched to a gene: 15. For the CDR3, the DNA is TGTGCCAGCAGCTTACAGGTAAGGACAGGGGGTTGTTTGGATGAGCAGTTCTTC. It codes for CASSLQVRTGGCLDEQFF.

The chain uses TRBV25-1 and TRBJ2-7; 10 nucleotides align to TRBD2. CDR3 length: 16 amino acids. Germline trimming cut 6 bases from V and 5 bases from J; bases unmatched to any gene: 13. In germline, CDR1 is MGHDK, CDR2 SYGVNS. The CDR3, as DNA: TGTGCCAGCAGCCCGAGGGGCCTAGCGGGAGAAGACGAGCAGTACTTC. Translation: CASSPRGLAGEDEQYF.

This clone occurred a few times. The V and J genes are TRBV27 and TRBJ2-3; no reliable D call. In germline, CDR1 is MNHEY, CDR2 SMNVEV (reference sequence). CDR3 length: 16 amino acids. V was shortened by 2 bases and J by 0 bases, with 12 bases between the two germline ends. This chain's CDR3 is CASSLLGATSTDTQYF. The CDR3 DNA reads as TGTGCCAGCAGTTTACTGGGCGCTACTAGCACAGATACGCAGTATTTT.

CDR3 sequence reads: CASSVEGGLGTEAFF. The CDR3 DNA sequence: TGTGCCAGCAGCGTAGAGGGGGGGCTGGGCACTGAAGCTTTCTTT. The chain recombines TRBV9 with TRBJ1-1, with D possibly TRBD1 on 6 matching bases. Trimming took off 0 bases at V and 4 bases at J, with 13 bases between the two ends. CDR1 SGDLS and CDR2 YYNGEE come from the germline V gene. The CDR3 is 15 amino acids.

CDR3 in DNA: TGTGCCAGCAGCGCAAGGGACAGGGGGAATTCACCCCTCCACTTT. Protein: CASSARDRGNSPLHF. This chain uses TRBV28 with TRBJ1-6; 11 nucleotides line up with TRBD1. V gave up 6 bases and J gave up 7 bases; unmatched junction bases: 5. Germline assignment: CDR1 MDHEN and CDR2 SYDVKM. The CDR3 contains 15 residues.

The chain recombines TRBV4-3 with TRBJ1-4; no clear D gene. V lost 0 bases, J lost 3 bases, and 11 bases lay in between. Germline CDR1 LGHNA, CDR2 YSLEER. CDR3 size: 16 residues. The CDR3: CASSQDRPDSNEKLFF. The CDR3 DNA follows: TGCGCCAGCAGCCAAGATCGTCCAGACTCTAATGAAAAACTGTTTTTT.

This clone came up once. The V and J genes are TRBV5-1 and TRBJ1-5; D remains unclear. This CDR3 comprises 14 residues. Trimming removed 2 bases from V and 2 bases from J, with 8 bases in between. CDR1 is SGHRS and CDR2 is YFSETQ in the germline V gene. CDR3 sequence reads: CASSFAGGNQPQHF. In nucleotides, the CDR3 is TGCGCCAGCAGCTTTGCCGGGGGCAATCAGCCCCAGCATTTT.

The chain combines TRBV5-6 with TRBJ2-7, with 7 positions matching TRBD2. J was trimmed by 0 bases and V by 4 bases; bases with no gene match: 7. The CDR3 has 15 residues. The germline V gene has CDR1 SGHDT and CDR2 YYEEEE. The CDR3 DNA is TGTGCCAGCAGCCGGTCAGCGGGGAGCTCCTACGAGCAGTACTTC. As protein: CASSRSAGSSYEQYF.

The rearrangement joins TRBV29-1 to TRBJ1-2, with a tentative D call TRBD1 (5 bases). V was pared by 2 bases and J by 6 bases, with 16 bases between. The V gene's germline CDR1 is SQVTM and CDR2 ANQGSEA. The CDR3 is made up of 14 amino acids. The CDR3 DNA follows: TGCAGCGTTGAACCCCGGGGGAGGGCTAATGGCTACACCTTC. Protein product: CSVEPRGRANGYTF.